The clone carrying this T cell receptor (beta chain) was found once. These data are taken from a study of blood T cells in healthy people across ages. Germline V gene sequence: CDR1 SGHTA, CDR2 FQGNSA. V was clipped by 6 bases and J by 3 bases; unmatched bases: 6. This CDR3 has 14 residues. A second 7 to 11 cycle PCR used barcoded and J-beta primers. In TCRdb, the 5' RACE reads were re-called with MiXCR into one record per CDR3 protein. This table has hundreds of thousands of distinct CDR3 sequences, about three fifths appearing once. V gene TRBV7-2 combines with J gene TRBJ2-7; 9 bases are shared with TRBD1. The material sequenced was blood. This TCR came from a man between 25 and 39 years old in good health. CDR3 amino acids: CASRPGTGLYEQYF. CDR3 nucleotide sequence: TGTGCCAGCAGGCCCGGGACAGGGCTCTACGAGCAGTACTTC.